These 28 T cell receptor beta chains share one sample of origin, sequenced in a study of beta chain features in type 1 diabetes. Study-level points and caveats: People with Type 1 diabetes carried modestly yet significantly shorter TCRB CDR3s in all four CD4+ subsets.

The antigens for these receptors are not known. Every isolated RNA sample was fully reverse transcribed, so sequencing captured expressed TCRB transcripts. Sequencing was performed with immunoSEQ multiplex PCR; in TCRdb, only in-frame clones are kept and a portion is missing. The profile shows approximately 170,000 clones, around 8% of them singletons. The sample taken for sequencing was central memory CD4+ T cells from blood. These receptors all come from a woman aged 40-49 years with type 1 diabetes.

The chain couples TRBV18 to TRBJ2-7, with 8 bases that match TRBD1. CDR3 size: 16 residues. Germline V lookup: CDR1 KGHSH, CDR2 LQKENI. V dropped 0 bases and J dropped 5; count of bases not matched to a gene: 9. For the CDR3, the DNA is TGTGCCAGCTCACCACCCTCACTACCAGGGGGCCACGAGCAGTACTTC. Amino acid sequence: CASSPPSLPGGHEQYF.

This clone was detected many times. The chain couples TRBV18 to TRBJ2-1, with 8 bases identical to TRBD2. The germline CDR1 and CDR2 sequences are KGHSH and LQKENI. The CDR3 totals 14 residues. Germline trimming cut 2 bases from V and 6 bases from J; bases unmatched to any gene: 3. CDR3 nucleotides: TGTGCCAGCTCACCAGAGGGGACTAGCAATGAGCAGTTCTTC. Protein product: CASSPEGTSNEQFF.

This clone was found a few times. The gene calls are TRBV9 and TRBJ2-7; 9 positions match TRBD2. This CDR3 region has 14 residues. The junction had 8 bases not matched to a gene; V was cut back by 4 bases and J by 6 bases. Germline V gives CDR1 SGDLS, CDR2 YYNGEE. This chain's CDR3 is CASSRLAGEREQYF. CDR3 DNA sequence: TGTGCCAGCAGCAGATTAGCGGGAGAGCGCGAGCAGTACTTC.

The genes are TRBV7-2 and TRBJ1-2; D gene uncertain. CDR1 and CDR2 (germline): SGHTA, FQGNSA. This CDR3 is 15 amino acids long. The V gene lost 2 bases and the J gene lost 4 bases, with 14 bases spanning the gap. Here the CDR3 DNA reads TGTGCCAGCAGCTTATACGTTCAGTCTGTCTATGGCTACACCTTC. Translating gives CASSLYVQSVYGYTF.

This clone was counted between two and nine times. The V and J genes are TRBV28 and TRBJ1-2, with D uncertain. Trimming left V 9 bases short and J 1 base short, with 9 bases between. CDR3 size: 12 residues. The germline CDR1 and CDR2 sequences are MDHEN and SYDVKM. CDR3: CASRLINYGYTF. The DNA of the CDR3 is TGTGCCAGTCGACTAATTAACTATGGCTACACCTTC.

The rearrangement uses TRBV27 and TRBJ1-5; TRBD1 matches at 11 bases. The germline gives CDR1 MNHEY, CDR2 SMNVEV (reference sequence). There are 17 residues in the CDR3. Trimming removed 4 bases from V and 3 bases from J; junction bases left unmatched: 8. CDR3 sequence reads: CASSSERDRGNNQPQHF. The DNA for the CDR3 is TGTGCCAGCAGTTCCGAAAGGGACAGGGGGAACAATCAGCCCCAGCATTTT.

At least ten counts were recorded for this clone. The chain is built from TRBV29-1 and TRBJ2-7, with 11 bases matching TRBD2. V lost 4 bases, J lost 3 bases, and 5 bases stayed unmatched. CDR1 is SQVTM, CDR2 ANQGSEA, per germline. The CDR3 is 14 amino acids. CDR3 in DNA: TGCAGCGTTGCCCCGGGGACTAGCGGCTACGAGCAGTACTTC. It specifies CSVAPGTSGYEQYF.

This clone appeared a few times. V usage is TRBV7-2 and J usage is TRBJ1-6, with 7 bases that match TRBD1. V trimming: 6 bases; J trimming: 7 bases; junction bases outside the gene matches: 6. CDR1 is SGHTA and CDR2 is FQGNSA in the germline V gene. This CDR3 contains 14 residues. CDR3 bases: TGTGCCAGCAGACCGACAGGGTCCAATTCACCCCTCCACTTT. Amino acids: CASRPTGSNSPLHF.

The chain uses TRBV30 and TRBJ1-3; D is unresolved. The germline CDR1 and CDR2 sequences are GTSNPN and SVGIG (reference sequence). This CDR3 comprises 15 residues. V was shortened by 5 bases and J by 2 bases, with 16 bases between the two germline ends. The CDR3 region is CAWGGGESPGNTIYF. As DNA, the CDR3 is TGTGCCTGGGGAGGAGGAGAGTCTCCTGGAAACACCATATATTTT. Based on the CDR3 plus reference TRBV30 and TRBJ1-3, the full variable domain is SQTIHQWPATLVQPVGSPLSLECTVEGTSNPNLYWYRQAAGRGLQLLFYSVGIGQISSEVPQNLSASRPQDRQFILSSKKLLLSDSGFYLCAWGGGESPGNTIYFGEGSWLTVV.

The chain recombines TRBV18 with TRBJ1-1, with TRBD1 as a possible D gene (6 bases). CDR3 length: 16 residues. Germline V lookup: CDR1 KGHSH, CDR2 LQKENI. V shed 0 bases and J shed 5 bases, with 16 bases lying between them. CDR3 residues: CASSPPAGEFYTEAFF. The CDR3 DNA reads TGTGCCAGCTCACCACCGGCAGGGGAGTTTTATACTGAAGCTTTCTTT. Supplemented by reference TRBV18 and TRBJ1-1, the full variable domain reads NAGVMQNPRHLVRRRGQEARLRCSPMKGHSHVYWYRQLPEEGLKFMVYLQKENIIDESGMPKERFSAEFPKEGPSILRIQQVVRGDSAAYFCASSPPAGEFYTEAFFGQGTRLTVV.

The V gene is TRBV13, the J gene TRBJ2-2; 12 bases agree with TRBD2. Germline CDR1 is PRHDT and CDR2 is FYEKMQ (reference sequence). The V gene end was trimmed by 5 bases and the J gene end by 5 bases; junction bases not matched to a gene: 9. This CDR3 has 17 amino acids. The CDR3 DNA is TGTGCCAGCAGCACCCTGACTAGCGGGAGAGAGACCGGGGAGCTGTTTTTT. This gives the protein CASSTLTSGRETGELFF.

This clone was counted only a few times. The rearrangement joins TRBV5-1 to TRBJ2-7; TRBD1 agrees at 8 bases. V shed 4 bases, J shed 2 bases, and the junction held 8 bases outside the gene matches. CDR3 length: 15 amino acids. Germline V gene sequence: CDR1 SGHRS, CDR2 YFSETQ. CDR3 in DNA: TGCGCCAGCAGCCCCCCGAGGACAGGGACCTACGAGCAGTACTTC. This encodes CASSPPRTGTYEQYF.

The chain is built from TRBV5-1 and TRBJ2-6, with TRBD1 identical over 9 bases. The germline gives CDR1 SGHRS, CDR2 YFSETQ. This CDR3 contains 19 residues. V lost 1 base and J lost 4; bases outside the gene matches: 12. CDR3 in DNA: TGCGCCAGCAGCTTGAATACAGGGGGCGCGCCCTGGGGGGCCAACGTCCTGACTTTC. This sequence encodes CASSLNTGGAPWGANVLTF.

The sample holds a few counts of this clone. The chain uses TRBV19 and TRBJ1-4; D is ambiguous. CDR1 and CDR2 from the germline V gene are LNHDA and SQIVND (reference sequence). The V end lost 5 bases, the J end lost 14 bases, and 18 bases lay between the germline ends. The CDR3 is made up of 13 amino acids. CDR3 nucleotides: TGTGCCAGTAGTCGGCCCGACGCGAGGTTCCTGTTTTTT. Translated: CASSRPDARFLFF.

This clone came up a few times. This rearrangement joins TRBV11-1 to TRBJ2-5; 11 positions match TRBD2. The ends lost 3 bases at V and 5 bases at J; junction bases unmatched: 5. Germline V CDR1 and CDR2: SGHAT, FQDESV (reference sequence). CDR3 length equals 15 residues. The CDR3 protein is CASSFGTSGLETQYF. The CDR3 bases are TGTGCCAGCAGCTTTGGGACTAGCGGCCTGGAGACCCAGTACTTC.

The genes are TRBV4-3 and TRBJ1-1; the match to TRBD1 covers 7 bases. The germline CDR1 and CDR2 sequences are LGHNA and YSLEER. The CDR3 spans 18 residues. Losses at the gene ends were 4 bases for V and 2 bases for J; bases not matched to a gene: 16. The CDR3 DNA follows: TGCGCCAGCAGCCCGAGGGTGTACGGGACAGTCGATAACACTGAAGCTTTCTTT. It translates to CASSPRVYGTVDNTEAFF.

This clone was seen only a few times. CDR3 loop: CASSPQGGGISGNTIYF. The CDR3 bases are TGTGCCAGCAGCCCCCAAGGGGGAGGGATCTCCGGAAACACCATATATTTT. This chain links TRBV7-9 with TRBJ1-3; D may be TRBD1 (6 bases). The V gene lost 5 bases and the J gene lost 4 bases, with 21 bases spanning the gap. The germline gives CDR1 SEHNR, CDR2 FQNEAQ (reference sequence). This CDR3 spans 17 amino acids.

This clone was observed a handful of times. CDR3 loop: CASSRSQYEQYF. The CDR3 region has the DNA TGTGCCAGCAGCCGTAGCCAGTACGAGCAGTACTTC. The gene calls are TRBV7-2 and TRBJ2-7, with D uncertain. Trimming removed 5 bases from V and 4 bases from J, with 9 bases in between. The V gene's germline CDR1 is SGHTA and CDR2 FQGNSA. This CDR3 has 12 amino acids.

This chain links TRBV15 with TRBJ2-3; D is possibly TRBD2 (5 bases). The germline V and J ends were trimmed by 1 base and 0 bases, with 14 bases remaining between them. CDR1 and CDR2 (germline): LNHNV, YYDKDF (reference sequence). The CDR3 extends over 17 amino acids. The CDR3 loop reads CATSRGVSASSTDTQYF. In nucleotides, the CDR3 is TGTGCCACCAGCAGAGGGGTTAGCGCGAGTAGCACAGATACGCAGTATTTT.

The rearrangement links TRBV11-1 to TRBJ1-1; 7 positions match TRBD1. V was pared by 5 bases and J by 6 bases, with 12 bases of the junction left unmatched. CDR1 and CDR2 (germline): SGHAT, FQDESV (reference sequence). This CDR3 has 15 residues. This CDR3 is CASSPLDRTSAEAFF. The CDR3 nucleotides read TGTGCCAGCAGCCCTTTGGACAGGACGAGCGCTGAAGCTTTCTTT. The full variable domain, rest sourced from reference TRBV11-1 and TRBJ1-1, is EAEVAQSPRYKITEKSQAVAFWCDPISGHATLYWYRQILGQGPELLVQFQDESVVDDSQLPKDRFSAERLKGVDSTLKIQPAELGDSAMYLCASSPLDRTSAEAFFGQGTRLTVV.

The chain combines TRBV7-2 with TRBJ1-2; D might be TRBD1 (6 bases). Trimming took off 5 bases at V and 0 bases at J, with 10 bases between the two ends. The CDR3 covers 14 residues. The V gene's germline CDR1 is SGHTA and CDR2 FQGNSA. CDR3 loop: CASSLRTANYGYTF. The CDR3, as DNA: TGTGCCAGCAGCCTTAGGACAGCTAACTATGGCTACACCTTC.

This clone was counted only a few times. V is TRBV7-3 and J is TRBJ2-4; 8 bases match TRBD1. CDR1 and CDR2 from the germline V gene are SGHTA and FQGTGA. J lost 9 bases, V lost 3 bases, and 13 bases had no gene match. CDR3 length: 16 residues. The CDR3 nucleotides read TGTGCCAGCAGCTTGCTAGGTCAGGGGGCCCAAAGCATTCAGTACTTC. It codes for CASSLLGQGAQSIQYF. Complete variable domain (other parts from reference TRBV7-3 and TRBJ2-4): GAGVSQTPSNKVTEKGKYVELRCDPISGHTALYWYRQSLGQGPEFLIYFQGTGAADDSGLPNDRFFAVRPEGSVSTLKIQRTERGDSAVYLCASSLLGQGAQSIQYFGAGTRLSVL.

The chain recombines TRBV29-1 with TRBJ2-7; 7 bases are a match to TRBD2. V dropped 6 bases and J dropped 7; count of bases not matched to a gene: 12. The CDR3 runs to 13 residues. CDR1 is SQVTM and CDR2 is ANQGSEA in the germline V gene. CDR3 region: CSVAASGSSEQYF. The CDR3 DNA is TGCAGCGTGGCAGCTAGCGGTTCTAGTGAGCAGTACTTC.

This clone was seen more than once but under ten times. The CDR3: CASSQDGGEPGANVLTF. The DNA of the CDR3 is TGCGCCAGCAGCCAAGATGGAGGGGAACCTGGGGCCAACGTCCTGACTTTC. V and J are TRBV4-1 and TRBJ2-6, with D possibly matching TRBD2 (6 bases). From germline, CDR1 is MGHRA and CDR2 YSYEKL. The CDR3 is 17 amino acids. The V end lost 0 bases, the J end lost 2 bases, and 11 bases lay between the germline ends.

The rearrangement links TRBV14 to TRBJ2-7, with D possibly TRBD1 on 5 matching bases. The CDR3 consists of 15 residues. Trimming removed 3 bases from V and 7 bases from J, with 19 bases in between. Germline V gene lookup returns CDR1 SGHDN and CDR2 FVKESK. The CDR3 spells CASSQIGGARREQYF. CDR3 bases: TGTGCCAGCAGCCAGATCGGTGGGGCCCGCAGGGAGCAGTACTTC. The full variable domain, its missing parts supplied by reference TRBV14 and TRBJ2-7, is EAGVTQFPSHSVIEKGQTVTLRCDPISGHDNLYWYRRVMGKEIKFLLHFVKESKQDESGMPNNRFLAERTGGTYSTLKVQPAELEDSGVYFCASSQIGGARREQYFGPGTRLTVT.

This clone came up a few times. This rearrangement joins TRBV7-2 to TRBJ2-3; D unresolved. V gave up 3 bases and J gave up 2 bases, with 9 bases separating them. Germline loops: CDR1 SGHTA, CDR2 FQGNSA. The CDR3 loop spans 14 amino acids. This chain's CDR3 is CASSFRATTDTQYF. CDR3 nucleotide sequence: TGTGCCAGCAGCTTCCGCGCTACCACAGATACGCAGTATTTT.

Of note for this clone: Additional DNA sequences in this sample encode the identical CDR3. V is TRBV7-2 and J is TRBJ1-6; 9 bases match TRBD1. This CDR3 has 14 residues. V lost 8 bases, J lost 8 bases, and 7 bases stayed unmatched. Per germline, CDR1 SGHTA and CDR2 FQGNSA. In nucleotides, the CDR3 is TGTGCCAGCCGCCGGGACAGGGACGATTCACCCCTCCACTTT. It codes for CASRRDRDDSPLHF.

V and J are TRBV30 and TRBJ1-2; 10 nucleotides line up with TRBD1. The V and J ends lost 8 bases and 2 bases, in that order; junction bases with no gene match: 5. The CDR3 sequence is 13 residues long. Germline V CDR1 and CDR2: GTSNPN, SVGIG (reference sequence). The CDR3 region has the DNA TGTGCCGTTTCGGACAGGGGGAACTATGGCTACACCTTC. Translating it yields CAVSDRGNYGYTF.